This is a list of T cell receptor beta chains from one sample in a study of T cell repertoires in aging, cancer and after chemotherapy. Each CDR3 protein is one row after TCRdb ran MiXCR on the multiplex PCR reads. The table has some 8,000 distinct CDR3 sequences, about 35% seen once. The sample was blood. Receptors were obtained from a human donor in good health. Each CDR3 is given with its conserved first and last residue. The order of the fields is CDR3 protein, CDR3 DNA, D gene, V gene, J gene, clone size. The D gene is left open where the match is weak. Size tells how often a clone was seen (once, few, many) or the class of an expanded clone, and some rows leave it out.

CDR3aa: CASSPGQGVLGRYGYTF; CDR3nt: TGTGCCAGCAGTCCGGGACAGGGTGTATTAGGTCGGTATGGCTACACCTTC; d_gene: TRBD1; v_gene: TRBV6-5; j_gene: TRBJ1-2; abundance: few
CDR3aa: CAWMGLAGSYNEQFF; CDR3nt: TGTGCCTGGATGGGACTAGCGGGATCCTACAATGAGCAGTTCTTC; d_gene: TRBD2; v_gene: TRBV30; j_gene: TRBJ2-1; abundance: NA
CDR3aa: CASSSGQDASTDTQYF; CDR3nt: TGCGCCAGCAGCAGTGGACAGGACGCTAGCACAGATACGCAGTATTTT; d_gene: TRBD1; v_gene: TRBV5-1; j_gene: TRBJ2-3; abundance: NA
CDR3aa: CASRSTNRLNTGELFF; CDR3nt: TGTGCCAGCCGTAGTACTAACAGACTGAACACCGGGGAGCTGTTTTTT; d_gene: NA; v_gene: TRBV6-1; j_gene: TRBJ2-2; abundance: NA
CDR3aa: CASSAGTGRSNYGYTF; CDR3nt: TGTGCCAGTAGTGCCGGGACAGGGAGAAGCAACTATGGCTACACCTTC; d_gene: TRBD1; v_gene: TRBV19; j_gene: TRBJ1-2; abundance: NA
CDR3aa: CASSLTGYTEAFF; CDR3nt: TGTGCCAGCAGTTTGACAGGGTACACTGAAGCTTTCTTT; d_gene: TRBD1; v_gene: TRBV12-3/TRBV12-4; j_gene: TRBJ1-1; abundance: NA
CDR3aa: CASSLGGGQGYEQYF; CDR3nt: TGTGCCAGCAGCTTAGGCGGGGGACAGGGCTACGAGCAGTACTTC; d_gene: TRBD1; v_gene: TRBV7-2; j_gene: TRBJ2-7; abundance: NA
CDR3aa: CASSEDRTFEAFF; CDR3nt: TGTGCCAGCTCCGAGGACAGGACGTTTGAAGCTTTCTTT; d_gene: TRBD1; v_gene: TRBV18; j_gene: TRBJ1-1; abundance: NA
CDR3aa: CASSYSPQDTQYF; CDR3nt: TGTGCCAGCAGTTACTCTCCGCAAGATACGCAGTATTTT; d_gene: NA; v_gene: TRBV6-2/TRBV6-3; j_gene: TRBJ2-3; abundance: NA
CDR3aa: CASSTGTSGGNYGELFF; CDR3nt: TGTGCCAGTAGTACGGGGACTAGCGGGGGGAATTACGGGGAGCTGTTTTTT; d_gene: TRBD2; v_gene: TRBV19; j_gene: TRBJ2-2; abundance: medium-sized
CDR3aa: CSARVPRAGSPSYEQYF; CDR3nt: TGCAGTGCTAGAGTCCCCCGGGCGGGGAGCCCGTCCTACGAGCAGTACTTC; d_gene: NA; v_gene: TRBV20-1; j_gene: TRBJ2-7; abundance: NA
CDR3aa: CATSRDAGGPDTQYF; CDR3nt: TGTGCCACCAGCAGAGATGCGGGGGGGCCTGATACGCAGTATTTT; d_gene: TRBD2; v_gene: TRBV15; j_gene: TRBJ2-3; abundance: medium-sized
CDR3aa: CATSRAWGDEQFF; CDR3nt: TGTGCCACCAGCAGGGCCTGGGGCGATGAGCAGTTCTTC; d_gene: NA; v_gene: TRBV15; j_gene: TRBJ2-1; abundance: medium-sized
CDR3aa: CSVFPLFNPSTDTQYF; CDR3nt: TGCAGCGTTTTCCCCCTGTTCAATCCTAGCACAGATACGCAGTATTTT; d_gene: NA; v_gene: TRBV29-1; j_gene: TRBJ2-3; abundance: large
CDR3aa: CASSLALAGTYNEQFF; CDR3nt: TGTGCCAGCAGCTTAGCACTAGCGGGGACCTACAATGAGCAGTTCTTC; d_gene: TRBD2; v_gene: TRBV7-9; j_gene: TRBJ2-1; abundance: medium-sized
CDR3aa: CASSPRAGSLGDTQYF; CDR3nt: TGTGCCAGCTCACCACGCGCGGGGTCCTTGGGGGATACGCAGTATTTT; d_gene: NA; v_gene: TRBV18; j_gene: TRBJ2-3; abundance: NA
CDR3aa: CASSLSPWDGYTF; CDR3nt: TGTGCCAGCAGTTTAAGTCCCTGGGATGGCTACACCTTC; d_gene: NA; v_gene: TRBV27; j_gene: TRBJ1-2; abundance: NA
CDR3aa: CASRGGYGYTF; CDR3nt: TGTGCCAGCCGTGGGGGGTATGGCTACACCTTC; d_gene: NA; v_gene: TRBV6-5; j_gene: TRBJ1-2; abundance: NA
CDR3aa: CASSLMVQGAGTKNIQYF; CDR3nt: TGTGCCAGCAGCTTGATGGTTCAGGGGGCAGGGACCAAAAACATTCAGTACTTC; d_gene: TRBD1; v_gene: TRBV5-6; j_gene: TRBJ2-4; abundance: NA
CDR3aa: CASSYGGGRGETQYF; CDR3nt: TGTGCCAGCAGTTACGGGGGGGGGAGAGGGGAGACCCAGTACTTC; d_gene: TRBD2; v_gene: TRBV6-6; j_gene: TRBJ2-5; abundance: NA
CDR3aa: CSSSEQYTGELFF; CDR3nt: TGTTCCAGCAGTGAACAGTACACCGGGGAGCTGTTTTTT; d_gene: NA; v_gene: TRBV6-1; j_gene: TRBJ2-2; abundance: NA
CDR3aa: CASSGYQTAQAYNEQFF; CDR3nt: TGTGCCAGCAGCGGATACCAGACAGCTCAAGCATACAATGAGCAGTTCTTC; d_gene: NA; v_gene: TRBV11-1; j_gene: TRBJ2-1; abundance: medium-sized
CDR3aa: CASSFLGGTTEAFF; CDR3nt: TGCGCCAGCAGCTTCCTGGGGGGGACCACTGAAGCTTTCTTT; d_gene: NA; v_gene: TRBV5-1; j_gene: TRBJ1-1; abundance: once
CDR3aa: CASSITGDRASGSDEQYF; CDR3nt: TGTGCCAGTAGTATTACTGGGGACAGAGCCTCGGGATCAGACGAGCAGTACTTC; d_gene: TRBD1; v_gene: TRBV19; j_gene: TRBJ2-7; abundance: medium-sized
CDR3aa: CASSLSPGSGANVLTF; CDR3nt: TGTGCCAGCAGTTTATCCCCAGGGTCAGGGGCCAACGTCCTGACTTTC; d_gene: NA; v_gene: TRBV27; j_gene: TRBJ2-6; abundance: NA
CDR3aa: CSAVAGSTNTGELFF; CDR3nt: TGCAGCGCCGTCGCGGGAAGCACGAACACCGGGGAGCTGTTTTTT; d_gene: NA; v_gene: TRBV29-1; j_gene: TRBJ2-2; abundance: large
CDR3aa: CASSLPGGPRGEQFF; CDR3nt: TGCGCCAGCAGCTTGCCGGGCGGCCCGCGAGGGGAGCAGTTCTTC; d_gene: NA; v_gene: TRBV5-1; j_gene: TRBJ2-1; abundance: NA
CDR3aa: CASSYSAVSNTGELFF; CDR3nt: TGTGCCAGCAGTTACTCGGCGGTATCGAACACCGGGGAGCTGTTTTTT; d_gene: NA; v_gene: TRBV6-2/TRBV6-3; j_gene: TRBJ2-2; abundance: few
CDR3aa: CASAETASTEAFF; CDR3nt: TGTGCCAGCGCCGAGACCGCTAGTACTGAAGCTTTCTTT; d_gene: NA; v_gene: TRBV6-6; j_gene: TRBJ1-1; abundance: NA
CDR3aa: CASRIQGNTGELFF; CDR3nt: TGTGCCAGTAGGATACAGGGGAACACCGGGGAGCTGTTTTTT; d_gene: NA; v_gene: TRBV19; j_gene: TRBJ2-2; abundance: NA
CDR3aa: CASSFSPDLGGEAFF; CDR3nt: TGTGCCAGCAGTTTCTCCCCCGACTTAGGGGGTGAAGCTTTCTTT; d_gene: NA; v_gene: TRBV6-5; j_gene: TRBJ1-1; abundance: medium-sized
CDR3aa: CSANRETQYF; CDR3nt: TGCAGTGCTAACCGGGAGACCCAGTACTTC; d_gene: NA; v_gene: TRBV20-1; j_gene: TRBJ2-5; abundance: NA
CDR3aa: CASRTPGTGGGIF; CDR3nt: TGTGCCAGCCGTACCCCCGGGACAGGGGGGGGCATCTTC; d_gene: TRBD1; v_gene: TRBV5-4; j_gene: TRBJ2-1; abundance: NA
CDR3aa: CASSSGQATSRGTEAFF; CDR3nt: TGTGCCAGCAGCTCGGGACAGGCGACCTCGAGGGGCACTGAAGCTTTCTTT; d_gene: TRBD1; v_gene: TRBV5-4; j_gene: TRBJ1-1; abundance: once
CDR3aa: CASSRDGTPNEQYF; CDR3nt: TGTGCCAGCAGTAGGGACGGAACCCCCAACGAGCAGTACTTC; d_gene: NA; v_gene: TRBV6-6; j_gene: TRBJ2-7; abundance: few
CDR3aa: CASSAGTGGRYEQFF; CDR3nt: TGTGCCAGCAGCGCCGGGACAGGGGGTAGGTATGAGCAGTTCTTC; d_gene: TRBD1; v_gene: TRBV7-3; j_gene: TRBJ2-1; abundance: NA
CDR3aa: CSVGQSPEAFF; CDR3nt: TGCAGCGTGGGACAGTCTCCGGAAGCTTTCTTT; d_gene: TRBD1; v_gene: TRBV29-1; j_gene: TRBJ1-1; abundance: medium-sized